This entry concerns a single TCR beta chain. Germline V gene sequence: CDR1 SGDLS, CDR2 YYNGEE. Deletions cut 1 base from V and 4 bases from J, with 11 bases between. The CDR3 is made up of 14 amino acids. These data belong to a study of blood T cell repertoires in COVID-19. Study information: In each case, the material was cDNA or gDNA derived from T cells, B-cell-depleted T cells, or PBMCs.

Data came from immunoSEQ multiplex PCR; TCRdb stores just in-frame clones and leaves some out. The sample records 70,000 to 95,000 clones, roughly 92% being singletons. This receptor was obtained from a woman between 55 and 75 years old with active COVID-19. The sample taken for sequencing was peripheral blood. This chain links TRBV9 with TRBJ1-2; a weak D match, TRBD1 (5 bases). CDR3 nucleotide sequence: TGTGCCAGCAGCGTACTCCAGGGTGGCTATGGCTACACCTTC. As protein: CASSVLQGGYGYTF.